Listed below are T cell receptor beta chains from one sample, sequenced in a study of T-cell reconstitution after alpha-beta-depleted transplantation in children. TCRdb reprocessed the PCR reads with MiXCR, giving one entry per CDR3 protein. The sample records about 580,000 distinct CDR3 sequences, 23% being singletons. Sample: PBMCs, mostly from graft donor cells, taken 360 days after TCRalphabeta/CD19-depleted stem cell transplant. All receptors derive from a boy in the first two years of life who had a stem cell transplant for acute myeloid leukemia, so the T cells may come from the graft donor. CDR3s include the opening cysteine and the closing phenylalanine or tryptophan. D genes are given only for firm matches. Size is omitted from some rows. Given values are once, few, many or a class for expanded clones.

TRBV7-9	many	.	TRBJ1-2	CASDPGPYYGYTF	TGTGCCAGCGACCCGGGCCCCTACTATGGCTACACCTTC
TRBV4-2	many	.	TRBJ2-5	CASSQVQGPTGETQYF	TGTGCCAGCAGCCAAGTCCAGGGACCTACAGGGGAGACCCAGTACTTC
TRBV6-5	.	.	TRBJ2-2	CASSSTHSEGGELFF	TGTGCCAGCAGTTCTACACATTCGGAGGGCGGGGAGCTGTTTTTT
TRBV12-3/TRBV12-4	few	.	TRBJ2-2	CASTLGGTHTGELFF	TGTGCCAGCACCCTAGGAGGGACACACACCGGGGAGCTGTTTTTT
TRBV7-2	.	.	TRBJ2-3	CASSPWARADTQYF	TGTGCCAGCAGCCCTTGGGCTAGGGCAGATACGCAGTATTTT
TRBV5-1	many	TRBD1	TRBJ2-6	CASSLGGTGSGANVLTF	TGCGCCAGCAGCTTGGGGGGGACAGGCTCTGGGGCCAACGTCCTGACTTTC
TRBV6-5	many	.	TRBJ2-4	CASSYGQELAKNIQYF	TGTGCCAGCAGTTACGGGCAGGAGCTAGCCAAAAACATTCAGTACTTC
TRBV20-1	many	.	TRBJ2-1	CSFSRGVDEQFF	TGCAGCTTCTCCCGAGGGGTGGATGAGCAGTTCTTC
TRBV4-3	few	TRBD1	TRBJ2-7	CASSRSPETGSYEQYF	TGCGCCAGCAGCCGGTCGCCCGAGACAGGGTCCTACGAGCAGTACTTC
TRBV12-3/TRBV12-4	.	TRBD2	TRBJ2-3	CASNKAGGRTDTQYF	TGTGCCAGCAATAAAGCGGGGGGACGTACAGATACGCAGTATTTT
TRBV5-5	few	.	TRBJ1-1	CASSLRWDTEAFF	TGTGCCAGCAGTCTACGGTGGGACACTGAAGCTTTCTTT
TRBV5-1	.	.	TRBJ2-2	CASSSTENTGELFF	TGCGCCAGCAGCTCGACAGAGAACACCGGGGAGCTGTTTTTT
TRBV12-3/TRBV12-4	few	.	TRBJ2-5	CASSLDPHREIGETQYF	TGTGCCAGCAGTTTAGACCCCCACAGGGAGATAGGAGAGACCCAGTACTTC
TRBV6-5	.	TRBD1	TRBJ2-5	CASSYYRGLDETQYF	TGTGCCAGCAGTTACTACAGGGGCCTAGATGAGACCCAGTACTTC
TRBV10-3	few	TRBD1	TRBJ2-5	CAISEVPGTGKETQYF	TGTGCCATCAGTGAGGTCCCCGGGACAGGCAAAGAGACCCAGTACTTC
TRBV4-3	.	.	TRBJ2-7	CASSQGTAPPYEQYF	TGCGCCAGCAGCCAAGGGACGGCCCCGCCTTACGAGCAGTACTTC
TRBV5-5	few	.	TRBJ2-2	CASTLDPGLTGELFF	TGTGCCAGCACCCTGGACCCGGGCCTCACCGGGGAGCTGTTTTTT
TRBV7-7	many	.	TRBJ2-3	CASSLAPADTQYF	TGTGCCAGCAGCTTAGCCCCGGCAGATACGCAGTATTTT
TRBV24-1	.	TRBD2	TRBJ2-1	CATSDWTSGGAYEQFF	TGTGCCACCAGTGATTGGACTAGCGGGGGGGCTTATGAGCAGTTCTTC
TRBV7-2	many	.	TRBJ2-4	CASSSGSAESRVKNIQYF	TGTGCCAGCAGCTCCGGGAGTGCGGAGTCGCGAGTCAAAAACATTCAGTACTTC
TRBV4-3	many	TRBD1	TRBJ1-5	CASSHGTGRQPQHF	TGCGCCAGCAGCCACGGGACAGGGAGGCAGCCCCAGCATTTT
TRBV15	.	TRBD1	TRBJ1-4	CATSRVSTGTDNEKLFF	TGTGCCACCAGCAGAGTCAGTACCGGGACAGATAATGAAAAACTGTTTTTT
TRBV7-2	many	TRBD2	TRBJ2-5	CASSLVGLAGLKTQYF	TGTGCCAGCAGCTTAGTTGGTCTAGCGGGGTTAAAGACCCAGTACTTC
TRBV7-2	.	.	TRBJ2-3	CASSSRVVDTQYF	TGTGCCAGCAGCTCTAGGGTGGTGGATACGCAGTATTTT
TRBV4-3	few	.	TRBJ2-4	CASSQSGLGKNIQYF	TGCGCCAGCAGCCAAAGCGGGTTGGGCAAAAACATTCAGTACTTC
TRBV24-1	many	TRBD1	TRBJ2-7	CATSDGTGGQYF	TGTGCCACCAGTGATGGTACAGGGGGGCAGTACTTC
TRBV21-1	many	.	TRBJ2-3	CASSKPPATHTDTQYF	TGTGCCAGCAGCAAGCCGCCCGCGACGCACACAGATACGCAGTATTTT
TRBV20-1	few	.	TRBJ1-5	CSARNLRAVDQHSNQPQHF	TGCAGTGCTAGAAATCTCAGGGCGGTGGACCAACATAGCAATCAGCCCCAGCATTTT
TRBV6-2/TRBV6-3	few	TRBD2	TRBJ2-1	CASSEPGLANEQFF	TGTGCCAGCAGTGAGCCGGGACTAGCGAATGAGCAGTTCTTC
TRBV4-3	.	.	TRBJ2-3	CASSQDRDKLVDTQYF	TGCGCCAGCAGCCAAGATCGGGACAAACTCGTGGATACGCAGTATTTT
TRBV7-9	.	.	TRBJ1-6	CASSFGTRSIGGSPLHF	TGTGCCAGCAGCTTCGGGACACGATCGATAGGAGGTTCACCCCTCCACTTT
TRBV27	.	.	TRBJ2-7	CASSPSVGFSYEQYF	TGTGCCAGCAGTCCATCGGTGGGATTTTCCTACGAGCAGTACTTC
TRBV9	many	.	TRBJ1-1	CASSVGLRGVSMNTEAFF	TGTGCCAGCAGCGTAGGATTGAGGGGGGTATCGATGAACACTGAAGCTTTCTTT
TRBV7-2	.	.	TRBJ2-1	CASSFSSSEQFF	TGTGCCAGCAGCTTTTCTAGCAGTGAGCAGTTCTTC
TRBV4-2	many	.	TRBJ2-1	CASSQGLDSYNEQFF	TGTGCCAGCAGCCAAGGGTTGGACTCCTACAATGAGCAGTTCTTC
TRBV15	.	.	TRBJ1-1	CATRQLNTEAFF	TGTGCCACCAGACAGCTGAACACTGAAGCTTTCTTT
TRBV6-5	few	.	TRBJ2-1	CASSYSGTLYNEQFF	TGTGCCAGCAGTTACTCCGGGACATTATACAATGAGCAGTTCTTC